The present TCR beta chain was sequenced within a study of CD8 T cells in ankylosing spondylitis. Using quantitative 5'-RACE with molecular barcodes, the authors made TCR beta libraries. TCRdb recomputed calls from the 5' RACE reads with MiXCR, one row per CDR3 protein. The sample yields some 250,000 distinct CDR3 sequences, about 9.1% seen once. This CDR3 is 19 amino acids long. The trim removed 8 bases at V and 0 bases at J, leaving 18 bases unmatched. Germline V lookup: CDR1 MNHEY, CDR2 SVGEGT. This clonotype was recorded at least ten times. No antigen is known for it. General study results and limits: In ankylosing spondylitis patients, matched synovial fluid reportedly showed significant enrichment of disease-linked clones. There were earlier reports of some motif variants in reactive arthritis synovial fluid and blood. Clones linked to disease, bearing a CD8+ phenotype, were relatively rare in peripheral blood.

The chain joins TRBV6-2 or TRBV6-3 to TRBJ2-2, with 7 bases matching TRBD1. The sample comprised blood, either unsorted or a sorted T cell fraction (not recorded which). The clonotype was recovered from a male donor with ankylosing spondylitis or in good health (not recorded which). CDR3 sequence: CASLPPTGFTIANTGELFF. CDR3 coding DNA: TGTGCCAGCTTACCTCCGACAGGGTTTACTATCGCGAACACCGGGGAGCTGTTTTTT.